One sample yielded the 10 T cell receptor beta chains listed below, sequenced in a study of CD8+ T cells in alopecia areata. Investigators isolated RNA and reverse transcribed it into cDNA to act as the sequencing template. Generated by immunoSEQ multiplex PCR, the TCRdb table keeps only in-frame clones and is missing some. The table lists more than 95,000 clones, roughly 53% of them singletons. What was sequenced was CD4+ T cells sorted from blood. Source of these receptors: a human donor in good health.

The rearrangement uses TRBV9 and TRBJ1-5, with unresolved D. With 3 bases removed from V and 8 bases from J, the gap between germline ends came to 15 bases. The germline gives CDR1 SGDLS, CDR2 YYNGEE. CDR3 length: 14 amino acids. The DNA for the CDR3 is TGTGCCAGCAGCGGGGGAGGGCGGGGTGAGCCCCAGCATTTT. This sequence encodes CASSGGGRGEPQHF.

The V and J genes are TRBV9 and TRBJ1-1; D might be TRBD1 (6 bases). CDR3 length equals 14 residues. The V gene lost 3 bases and the J gene lost 2 bases, with 11 bases spanning the gap. The germline V gene has CDR1 SGDLS and CDR2 YYNGEE. The CDR3 loop is CASSAQGSNTEAFF. CDR3 bases: TGTGCCAGCAGCGCACAGGGTTCTAACACTGAAGCTTTCTTT.

This clone occurred a few times. V gene TRBV11-2 combines with J gene TRBJ2-5; D gene ambiguous. Germline CDR1 SGHAT, CDR2 FQNNGV. V dropped 1 base and J dropped 11 bases, with 8 bases sitting between them. This CDR3 has 11 residues. CDR3 loop: CASSLVAAQYF. DNA of the CDR3: TGTGCCAGCAGCTTAGTGGCTGCGCAGTACTTC.

Comments on this clone: Compared with germline, one end of the junction differs, possibly owing to a read error. V is TRBV5-1 and J is TRBJ2-1, with 7 bases identical to TRBD2. Germline CDR1 SGHRS, CDR2 YFSETQ. The CDR3 extends over 15 amino acids. The chain's CDR3 is CASSTRLAGYNKQFF. DNA of the CDR3: TGCGCCAGCAGCACCCGACTAGCCGGGTACAATAAGCAGTTCTTC.

This clone was detected once. This chain joins TRBV27 and TRBJ2-5, with D maybe TRBD2 (6 bases). CDR3 length: 14 residues. Trimming took off 4 bases at V and 1 base at J, with 10 bases between the two ends. The germline V gene encodes CDR1 MNHEY and CDR2 SMNVEV (reference sequence). The CDR3 DNA sequence: TGTGCCAGCAGTTATGGAGGGCCCCAAGAGACCCAGTACTTC. This encodes CASSYGGPQETQYF.

This chain uses TRBV6-1 with TRBJ1-1; D is possibly TRBD1 (5 bases). Germline CDR1 is MNHNS and CDR2 is SASEGT. This CDR3 comprises 15 residues. Deletions cut 7 bases from V and 1 base from J, with 16 bases between. CDR3 loop: CASIPGRDKNTEAFF. In nucleotides, the CDR3 is TGTGCCAGCATCCCGGGACGCGATAAGAACACTGAAGCTTTCTTT.

This chain uses TRBV29-1 with TRBJ2-4, with 10 bases lining up with TRBD1. V lost 4 bases and J lost 4; bases outside the gene matches: 1. This CDR3 has 13 residues. Looked up from germline, CDR1 is SQVTM and CDR2 is ANQGSEA. The CDR3, as DNA: TGCAGCGTTGGGGACAGGGGAAAAAACATTCAGTACTTC. Amino acids: CSVGDRGKNIQYF.

The chain employs TRBV9 and TRBJ1-1; D is unclear. CDR1 and CDR2 from the germline V gene are SGDLS and YYNGEE. The CDR3 has 14 amino acids. The V end lost 0 bases, the J end lost 2 bases, and 8 bases lay between the germline ends. CDR3 coding DNA: TGTGCCAGCAGCGTAGCTCTGGCCAACACTGAAGCTTTCTTT. It yields the protein CASSVALANTEAFF.

For the CDR3, the DNA is TGTGCCAGCAGCTTAGTGCTAGGGACCAACACCGGGGAGCTGTTTTTT. It encodes CASSLVLGTNTGELFF. The chain has TRBV7-2 and TRBJ2-2, with D possibly being TRBD1 or TRBD2 (5 bases each). CDR3 length: 16 residues. Looked up from germline, CDR1 is SGHTA and CDR2 is FQGNSA. The germline V and J ends were trimmed by 1 base and 2 bases, with 11 bases remaining between them.

This clone was picked up a small number of times. The rearrangement uses TRBV28 and TRBJ2-7; D could derive from TRBD1 or TRBD2 (6 bases each). TRBJ2-5 matches the DNA end more closely, so the J call is doubtful. Per germline, CDR1 MDHEN and CDR2 SYDVKM. The CDR3 has 15 amino acids. The CDR3 DNA sequence: TGTGCCAGCAGTCAGAGGGGGACTTACCAAGAGACCCAGTACTTC. Its translation: CASSQRGTYQETQYF.